This paragraph reports one T cell receptor beta chain. The antigen remains unidentified. Trimming left V 1 base short and J 1 base short, with 9 bases between. CDR1 is SGHTA, CDR2 FQGNSA, per germline. This CDR3 has 15 residues. TCRdb recomputed calls from the reads with MiXCR, one row per CDR3 protein. The sample holds 60,000 to 80,000 distinct CDR3 sequences, 20% to 25% seen once. This record belongs to a study of T cell repertoires in cytomegalovirus infection. The sample was CD8+ T cells from cultured PBMCs, taken from culture after CMV antigen stimulation. The source of this sequence is a human donor in good health (CMV status not recorded). Some clones in this sample may be carry-over from other donors' samples. The rearrangement joins TRBV7-2 to TRBJ2-3, with D hard to call. The CDR3 DNA reads TGTGCCAGCAGCTTAGACTCCGGTGGCACAGATACGCAGTATTTT. It encodes CASSLDSGGTDTQYF.